The 11 T cell receptor beta chains given below trace back to one sample, sequenced in a study of T cells in Graves' hyperthyroidism and ophthalmopathy. RNA transcripts yielded amplified TCR beta CDR3 regions. The TCR CDR3 was amplified in a first-round RT-PCR using the HTBI primer set. TCRdb redid the calling of the multiplex PCR reads with MiXCR, one entry per CDR3 protein. The profile shows fewer than 650,000 distinct CDR3 sequences, around 15% of them singletons. Sequencing was performed on blood. These receptors all stem from a woman in her thirties or forties with Graves' ophthalmopathy.

The V gene is TRBV6-1, the J gene TRBJ1-1; D is ambiguous. V lost 7 bases and J 4 bases, leaving 13 bases between the germline ends. Per the germline V gene, CDR1 is MNHNS and CDR2 is SASEGT. This CDR3 has 13 amino acids. CDR3 DNA: TGTGCCAGCACGGAGACCAGCGGCACTGAAGCTTTCTTT. This sequence encodes CASTETSGTEAFF.

This clonotype has ten or more counts. The rearrangement uses TRBV19 and TRBJ1-1; D gene unclear. V was shortened by 3 bases and J by 0 bases, with 8 bases between the two germline ends. CDR1 is LNHDA, CDR2 SQIVND, per germline (reference sequence). The CDR3 consists of 14 residues. The CDR3 spells CASSITDLNTEAFF. CDR3 nucleotides: TGTGCCAGTAGTATCACGGATTTGAACACTGAAGCTTTCTTT.

This clonotype appeared many times. The chain has TRBV6-5 and TRBJ2-2; 8 bases map to TRBD1. Germline values: CDR1 MNHEY, CDR2 SVGAGI. This CDR3 comprises 15 residues. Trimming cost V 6 bases and J 5 bases; bases outside gene matches: 8. The CDR3, as DNA: TGTGCCAGCAGATATACCCAGGGGGCGACCGGGGAGCTGTTTTTT. Translated: CASRYTQGATGELFF.

This sequence joins TRBV12-3 or TRBV12-4 and TRBJ2-7; the match to TRBD1 covers 10 bases. V was clipped by 3 bases and J by 3 bases; unmatched bases: 5. The CDR3 extends over 15 amino acids. The CDR3 sequence is CASSFYRDRGYEQYF. CDR3 sequence (DNA): TGTGCCAGCAGTTTTTACCGGGACAGGGGCTACGAGCAGTACTTC.

This clonotype was counted ten times or more. The chain links TRBV9 to TRBJ2-7, with 10 bases matching TRBD2. The CDR3 spans 16 residues. Looked up from germline, CDR1 is SGDLS and CDR2 is YYNGEE. Unmatched junction bases numbered 7, after V lost 0 bases and J lost 4 bases. The CDR3 protein is CASSVGSSGSLYEQYF. CDR3 nucleotides: TGTGCCAGCAGCGTAGGATCTAGCGGGAGCTTATACGAGCAGTACTTC.

The chain has TRBV20-1 and TRBJ2-7, with D perhaps TRBD2 (6 bases). The length of the CDR3 is 15 residues. Germline CDR1 is DFQATT and CDR2 is SNEGSKA (reference sequence). The V end lost 1 base, the J end lost 0 bases, and 13 bases lay between the germline ends. The CDR3 nucleotides read TGCAGTGCTAGAGGAGGGAGCGGGCGCTCCTACGAGCAGTACTTC. Translating gives CSARGGSGRSYEQYF.

This clonotype was counted many times. V and J are TRBV11-2 and TRBJ1-3, with 7 nucleotides matching TRBD1. V lost 5 bases and J lost 4; bases outside the gene matches: 8. Germline CDR1 SGHAT, CDR2 FQNNGV. The CDR3 runs 15 residues. The CDR3 region is CASSPSRGRGNTIYF. DNA of the CDR3: TGTGCCAGCAGCCCATCTAGGGGGCGCGGAAACACCATATATTTT.

This clonotype showed up many times. The V call is TRBV6-5, the J call TRBJ2-5, with 11 bases fitting TRBD2. The ends lost 0 bases at V and 1 base at J; junction bases unmatched: 7. CDR1 is MNHEY and CDR2 is SVGAGI in the germline V gene. The CDR3 is 18 residues long. CDR3 residues: CASSYSVAGGPGQETQYF. The CDR3 region has the DNA TGTGCCAGCAGTTACTCAGTAGCGGGAGGGCCGGGCCAAGAGACCCAGTACTTC.

On this clonotype: A junction end diverges from the germline sequence, so it may reflect a read error. J is TRBJ1-1 and V is TRBV30, with 7 nucleotides matching TRBD1. The length of the CDR3 is 15 residues. Germline CDR1 and CDR2: GTSNPN and SVGIG (reference sequence). The CDR3: CACHRVDRKNTEAFF. CDR3 in DNA: TGCGCCTGCCATCGGGTGGACAGGAAAAACACTGAAGCTTTCTTT.

This chain connects TRBV28 to TRBJ1-1; D is possibly TRBD1 (5 bases). CDR3 length: 15 amino acids. V lost 2 bases to trimming and J lost 4 bases, with 14 bases between them. Germline loops: CDR1 MDHEN, CDR2 SYDVKM. The CDR3 is CASSLRPGSFTEAFF. The CDR3 nucleotides read TGTGCCAGCAGTTTAAGGCCAGGGTCCTTCACTGAAGCTTTCTTT.

This clonotype was counted ten times or more. This sequence joins TRBV6-5 and TRBJ2-7; D uncertain. The CDR3 covers 15 residues. Trimming took off 0 bases at V and 0 bases at J, with 9 bases between the two ends. CDR1 is MNHEY and CDR2 is SVGAGI in the germline V gene. The CDR3 region has the DNA TGTGCCAGCAGTTACTCCCTACAGAGCTCCTACGAGCAGTACTTC. It specifies CASSYSLQSSYEQYF.